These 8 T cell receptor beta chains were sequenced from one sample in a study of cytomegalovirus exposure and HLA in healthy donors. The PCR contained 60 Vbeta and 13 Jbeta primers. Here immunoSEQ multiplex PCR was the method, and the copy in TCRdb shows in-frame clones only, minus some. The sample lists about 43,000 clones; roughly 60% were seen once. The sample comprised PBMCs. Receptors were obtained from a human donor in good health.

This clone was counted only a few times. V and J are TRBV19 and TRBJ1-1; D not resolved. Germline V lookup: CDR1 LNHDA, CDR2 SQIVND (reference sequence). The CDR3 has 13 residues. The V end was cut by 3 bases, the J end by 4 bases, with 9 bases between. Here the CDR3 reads CASSIFPGTEAFF. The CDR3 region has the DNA TGTGCCAGTAGTATTTTCCCGGGCACTGAAGCTTTCTTT.

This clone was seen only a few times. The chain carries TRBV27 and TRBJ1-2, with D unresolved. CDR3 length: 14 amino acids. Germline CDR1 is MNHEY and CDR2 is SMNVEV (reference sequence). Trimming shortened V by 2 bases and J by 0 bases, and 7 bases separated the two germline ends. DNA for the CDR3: TGTGCCAGCAGTTTACTACAGTCTAACTATGGCTACACCTTC. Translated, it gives CASSLLQSNYGYTF.

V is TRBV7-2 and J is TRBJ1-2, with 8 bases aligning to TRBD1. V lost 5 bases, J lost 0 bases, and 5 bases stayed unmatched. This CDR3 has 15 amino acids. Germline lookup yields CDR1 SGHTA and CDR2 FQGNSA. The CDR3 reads CASSLRTGTNYGYTF. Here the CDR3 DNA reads TGTGCCAGCAGCCTACGGACAGGGACTAACTATGGCTACACCTTC.

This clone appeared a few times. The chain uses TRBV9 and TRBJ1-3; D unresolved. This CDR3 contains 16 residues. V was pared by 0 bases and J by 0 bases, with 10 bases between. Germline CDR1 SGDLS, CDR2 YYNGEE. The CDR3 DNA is TGTGCCAGCAGCGTAGTTCCGGGATTCTCTGGAAACACCATATATTTT. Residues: CASSVVPGFSGNTIYF.

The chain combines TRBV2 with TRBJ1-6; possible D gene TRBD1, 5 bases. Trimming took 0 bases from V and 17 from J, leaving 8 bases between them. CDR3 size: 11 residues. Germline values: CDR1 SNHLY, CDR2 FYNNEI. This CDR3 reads CASSEARQFHF. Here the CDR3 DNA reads TGTGCCAGCAGTGAAGCGAGACAGTTCCACTTT. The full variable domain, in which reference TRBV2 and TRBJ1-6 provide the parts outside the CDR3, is EPEVTQTPSHQVTQMGQEVILRCVPISNHLYFYWYRQILGQKVEFLVSFYNNEISEKSEIFDDQFSVERPDGSNFTLKIRSTKLEDSAMYFCASSEARQFHFGNGTRLTVT.

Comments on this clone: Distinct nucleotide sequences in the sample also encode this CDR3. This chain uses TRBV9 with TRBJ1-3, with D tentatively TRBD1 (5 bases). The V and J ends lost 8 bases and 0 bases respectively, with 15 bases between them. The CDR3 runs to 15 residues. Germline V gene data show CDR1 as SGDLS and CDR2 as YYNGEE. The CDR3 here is CASSTGPGSGNTIYF. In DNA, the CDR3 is TGTGCCAGTAGCACAGGACCTGGCTCTGGAAACACCATATATTTT.

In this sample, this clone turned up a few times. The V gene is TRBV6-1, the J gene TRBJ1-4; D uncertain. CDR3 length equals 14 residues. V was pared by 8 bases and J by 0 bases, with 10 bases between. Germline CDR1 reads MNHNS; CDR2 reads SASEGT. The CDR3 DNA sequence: TGTGCCAGCGTCTCCGCAGCAACTAATGAAAAACTGTTTTTT. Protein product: CASVSAATNEKLFF.

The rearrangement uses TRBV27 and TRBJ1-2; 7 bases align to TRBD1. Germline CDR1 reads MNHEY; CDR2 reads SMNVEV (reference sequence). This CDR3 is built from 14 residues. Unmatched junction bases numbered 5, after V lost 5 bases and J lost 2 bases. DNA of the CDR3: TGTGCCAGCAGTATTCAGGGGGGAAACTATGGCTACACCTTC. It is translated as CASSIQGGNYGYTF.